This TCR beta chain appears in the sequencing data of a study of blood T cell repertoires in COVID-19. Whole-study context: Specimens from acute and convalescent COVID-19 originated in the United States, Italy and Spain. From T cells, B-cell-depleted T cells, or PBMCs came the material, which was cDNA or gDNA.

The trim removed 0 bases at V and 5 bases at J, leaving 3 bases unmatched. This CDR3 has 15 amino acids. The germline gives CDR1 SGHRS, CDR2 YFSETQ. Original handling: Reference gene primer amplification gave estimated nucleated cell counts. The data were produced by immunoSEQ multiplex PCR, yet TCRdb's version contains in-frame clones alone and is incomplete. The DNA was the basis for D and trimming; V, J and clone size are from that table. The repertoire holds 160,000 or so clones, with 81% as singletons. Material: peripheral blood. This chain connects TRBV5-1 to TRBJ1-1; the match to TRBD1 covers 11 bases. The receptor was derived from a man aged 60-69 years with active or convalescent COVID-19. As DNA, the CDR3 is TGCGCCAGCAGCTTGGAGGGACAGGGGGGAACTGAAGCTTTCTTT. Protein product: CASSLEGQGGTEAFF.